This entry describes one TCR beta chain. The sample comes from a study of T-cell reconstitution after alpha-beta-depleted transplantation in children. Unique molecular identifiers tagged the TCRbeta library. MiXCR was run by TCRdb on the PCR reads, yielding one entry per CDR3 protein. The sample yields about 980,000 distinct CDR3 sequences, about 30% seen once. Germline V gives CDR1 SGHDT, CDR2 YYEEEE. The CDR3 is 15 amino acids. The V and J ends lost 1 base and 8 bases respectively, with 16 bases between them. The clonotype was recovered from a boy under two years old who had a stem cell transplant for SCID, so the T cells may come from the graft donor. The source was PBMCs, mostly from graft donor cells, collected 360 days after TCRalphabeta/CD19-depleted stem cell transplant. The chain uses TRBV5-6 and TRBJ2-1, with D unresolved. This CDR3 reads CASSLRQLVHDEQFF. The CDR3 nucleotides are TGTGCCAGCAGCTTGAGGCAGCTGGTTCATGATGAGCAGTTCTTC.